These 10 T cell receptor beta chains share one sample of origin, sequenced in a study of T cells in Graves' hyperthyroidism and ophthalmopathy. The source material, RNA transcripts, was used to amplify TCR beta CDR3 regions. The HTBI primer set drove a first-round RT-PCR of the TCR CDR3. One entry per CDR3 protein, called by TCRdb with MiXCR from the multiplex PCR reads. The table has around 450,000 distinct CDR3 sequences, less than 20% seen once. Material for sequencing was blood. All receptors derive from a woman younger than 30 with Graves' hyperthyroidism.

This clonotype was recorded at least ten times. The V and J genes are TRBV20-1 and TRBJ2-2; 7 nucleotides align to TRBD1. CDR1 and CDR2 (germline): DFQATT, SNEGSKA (reference sequence). The length of the CDR3 is 14 residues. Losses at the gene ends were 3 bases for V and 5 bases for J; bases not matched to a gene: 6. The CDR3 DNA reads TGCAGTGCTAGTTTACAGGGGATAACCGGGGAGCTGTTTTTT. It specifies CSASLQGITGELFF.

The sample holds many counts of this clonotype. The gene calls are TRBV20-1 and TRBJ2-3; TRBD2 matches at 8 bases. Unmatched junction bases numbered 10, after V lost 1 base and J lost 1 base. In germline, CDR1 is DFQATT, CDR2 SNEGSKA (reference sequence). The CDR3 has 17 residues. The CDR3 bases are TGCAGTGCTAGAGCCCATATTTGGCGGGGGGGCACAGATACGCAGTATTTT. Encoded protein: CSARAHIWRGGTDTQYF.

This clonotype appeared many times. The chain couples TRBV7-2 to TRBJ2-3; D is unclear. This CDR3 region has 13 residues. Germline CDR1 reads SGHTA; CDR2 reads FQGNSA. The V end was cut by 2 bases, the J end by 5 bases, with 8 bases between. CDR3 sequence (DNA): TGTGCCAGCAGCTTACCACCGGGAGATACGCAGTATTTT. Translation: CASSLPPGDTQYF.

The chain has TRBV18 and TRBJ1-3; 7 bases align to TRBD1. Germline values: CDR1 KGHSH, CDR2 LQKENI. The CDR3 sequence is 16 residues long. Losses at the gene ends were 3 bases for V and 2 bases for J; bases not matched to a gene: 7. Here the CDR3 DNA reads TGTGCCAGCTCACCTCAACAGGGGTCCACTGGAAACACCATATATTTT. Protein product: CASSPQQGSTGNTIYF.

The V and J genes are TRBV5-6 and TRBJ2-7; D is perhaps TRBD1 (5 bases). This CDR3 contains 14 residues. Trimming pared 2 bases from V and 1 base from J, leaving 10 bases between. CDR1 is SGHDT, CDR2 YYEEEE, per germline. The CDR3 spells CASSFIQGSYEQYF. CDR3 nucleotides: TGTGCCAGCAGCTTCATCCAGGGTTCCTACGAGCAGTACTTC.

This clonotype has at least ten counts. The rearrangement links TRBV20-1 to TRBJ2-7; D perhaps matches TRBD2 (6 bases). The CDR3 is 15 residues long. Trimming took off 0 bases at V and 2 bases at J, with 14 bases between the two ends. Germline CDR1 is DFQATT and CDR2 is SNEGSKA (reference sequence). The CDR3, as DNA: TGCAGTGCTAGAGATATCCAGCGGGTTACCTACGAGCAGTACTTC. This gives the protein CSARDIQRVTYEQYF.

The V call is TRBV4-1, the J call TRBJ2-1; 11 bases map to TRBD2. Germline lookup yields CDR1 MGHRA and CDR2 YSYEKL. CDR3 size: 16 residues. J lost 0 bases, V lost 6 bases, and 4 bases had no gene match. The CDR3 region has the DNA TGCGCCAGCAGTTCGGGACTAGCGGTCTCCTACAATGAGCAGTTCTTC. It translates to CASSSGLAVSYNEQFF.

This clonotype was counted many times. V usage is TRBV5-1 and J usage is TRBJ1-1, with TRBD1 identical over 7 bases. The CDR3 covers 13 residues. The germline gives CDR1 SGHRS, CDR2 YFSETQ. V was clipped by 7 bases and J by 5 bases; unmatched bases: 8. CDR3 nucleotide sequence: TGCGCCAGCTCCGACAGGGTCGGGACTGAAGCTTTCTTT. This translates into CASSDRVGTEAFF. Combining the CDR3 with reference TRBV5-1 and TRBJ1-1 gives the whole variable domain KAGVTQTPRYLIKTRGQQVTLSCSPISGHRSVSWYQQTPGQGLQFLFEYFSETQRNKGNFPGRFSGRQFSNSRSEMNVSTLELGDSALYLCASSDRVGTEAFFGQGTRLTVV.

This clonotype was counted many times. The V and J genes are TRBV10-3 and TRBJ2-7; 7 bases fit TRBD2. The CDR3 has 14 residues. Germline CDR1 and CDR2: ENHRY and SYGVKD. With 0 bases clipped from V and 6 bases from J, the junction kept 5 bases outside the gene matches. The DNA for the CDR3 is TGTGCCATCAGTGAGTCGGCCCCTAGCGGCGAGCAGTACTTC. This sequence encodes CAISESAPSGEQYF.

This clonotype came up many times. The rearrangement links TRBV12-3 or TRBV12-4 to TRBJ1-2; the D gene is possibly TRBD1 (6 bases). The CDR3 runs 13 residues. V gave up 5 bases and J gave up 10 bases, with 17 bases separating them. CDR3 sequence (DNA): TGTGCCAGCAGTCTTCGACAGGTTCCATCCTACACCTTC. It codes for CASSLRQVPSYTF.